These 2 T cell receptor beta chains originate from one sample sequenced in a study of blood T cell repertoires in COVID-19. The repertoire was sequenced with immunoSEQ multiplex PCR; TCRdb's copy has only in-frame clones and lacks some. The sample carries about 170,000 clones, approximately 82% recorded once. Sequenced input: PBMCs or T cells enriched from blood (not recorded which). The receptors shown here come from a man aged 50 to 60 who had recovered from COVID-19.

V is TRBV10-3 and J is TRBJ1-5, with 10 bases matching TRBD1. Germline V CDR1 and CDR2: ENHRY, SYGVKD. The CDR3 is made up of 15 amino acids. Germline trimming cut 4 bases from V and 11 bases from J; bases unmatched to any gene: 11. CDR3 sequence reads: CAISVTGTGEEAQHF. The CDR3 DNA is TGTGCCATCAGTGTTACCGGGACAGGGGAGGAGGCCCAGCATTTT.

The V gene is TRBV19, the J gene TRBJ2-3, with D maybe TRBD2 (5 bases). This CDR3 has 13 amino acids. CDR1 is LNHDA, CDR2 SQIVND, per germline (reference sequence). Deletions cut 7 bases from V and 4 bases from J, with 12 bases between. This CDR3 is CASIGPEADTQYF. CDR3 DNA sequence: TGTGCCAGTATCGGGCCGGAGGCAGATACGCAGTATTTT.